This is a list of T cell receptor beta chains from one sample in a study of cytomegalovirus exposure and HLA in healthy donors. The table came from immunoSEQ multiplex PCR; TCRdb's copy has only in-frame clones and leaves some out. Its table records 100,000 to 150,000 clones. What was sequenced was PBMCs. These receptors came from a man between 25 and 39 years old in good health and CMV-seronegative. Both conserved end residues are part of each CDR3. D genes are given only for firm matches.

v_gene	d_gene	len	j_gene	CDR3aa	CDR3nt
TRBV28	NA	13	TRBJ2-5	CASGSGQQETQYF	TGTGCCAGCGGTTCTGGACAGCAAGAGACCCAGTACTTC
TRBV5-1	NA	17	TRBJ1-1	CASSYRQGLINGTEAFF	TGCGCCAGCAGCTATAGGCAGGGATTAATTAACGGGACTGAAGCTTTCTTT
TRBV7-6	NA	12	TRBJ2-5	CASSLTLETQYF	TGTGCCAGCAGCTTAACTTTAGAGACCCAGTACTTC
TRBV11-2	NA	15	TRBJ1-4	CASSSQRGSGEKLFF	TGTGCCAGCAGCTCCCAACGAGGTTCGGGGGAAAAACTGTTTTTT
TRBV19	NA	11	TRBJ1-5	CASSRYGPQHF	TGTGCCAGTAGTAGATACGGGCCCCAGCATTTT
TRBV5-1	NA	17	TRBJ1-5	CASSLAPRGSSNQPQHF	TGCGCCAGCAGCTTAGCGCCCAGGGGAAGTAGCAATCAGCCCCAGCATTTT
TRBV28	NA	14	TRBJ2-7	CASSLRVRGSEQYF	TGTGCCAGCAGTTTACGGGTCCGGGGGTCCGAGCAGTACTTC
TRBV14	NA	16	TRBJ2-1	CASSLIDTSSYNEQFF	TGTGCCAGCAGCCTAATTGACACCAGCTCCTACAATGAGCAGTTCTTC
TRBV7-2	TRBD1	16	TRBJ1-5	CASSLNPRGSNQPQHF	TGTGCCAGCAGCTTAAATCCCAGGGGGAGCAATCAGCCCCAGCATTTT
TRBV10-3	NA	14	TRBJ2-1	CAITEDRTYNEQFF	TGTGCCATCACCGAGGACAGAACCTACAATGAGCAGTTCTTC
TRBV7-3	NA	14	TRBJ1-6	CASSFEGINSPLHF	TGTGCCAGCAGCTTTGAGGGAATTAATTCACCCCTCCACTTT
TRBV19	NA	13	TRBJ2-5	CASSKAGMETQYF	TGTGCCAGTAGTAAGGCGGGAATGGAGACCCAGTACTTC
TRBV6-1	TRBD1	15	TRBJ1-5	CASDDLGQENQPQHF	TGTGCCAGCGATGATTTGGGACAGGAGAATCAGCCCCAGCATTTT
TRBV7-9	NA	14	TRBJ1-2	CASSTNRIDYGYTF	TGTGCCAGCAGCACTAACAGGATCGACTATGGCTACACCTTC
TRBV28	NA	17	TRBJ1-2	CASRQGISHFANYGYTF	TGTGCCAGCAGGCAGGGCATCTCCCATTTTGCTAACTATGGCTACACCTTC
TRBV27	NA	16	TRBJ1-3	CASSLSGGASGNTIYF	TGTGCCAGCAGTTTATCAGGAGGGGCGAGTGGAAACACCATATATTTT
TRBV30	TRBD2	16	TRBJ2-2	CAWSVPSGANTGELFF	TGTGCCTGGAGTGTCCCTAGCGGCGCGAACACCGGGGAGCTGTTTTTT
TRBV6-6	NA	14	TRBJ1-4	CASTETALNEKLFF	TGTGCCAGCACCGAGACAGCCCTTAATGAAAAACTGTTTTTT
TRBV2	NA	13	TRBJ2-2	CASSGLSSGELFF	TGTGCCAGCAGTGGACTATCATCGGGGGAGCTGTTTTTT
TRBV19	TRBD2	16	TRBJ2-1	CASARLAGESYNEQFF	TGTGCCAGCGCCCGACTAGCGGGAGAAAGTTACAATGAGCAGTTCTTC
TRBV4-1	TRBD1	14	TRBJ2-3	CASSRGGGTDTQYF	TGCGCCAGCAGCCGAGGGGGCGGGACAGATACGCAGTATTTT
TRBV5-1	TRBD1	17	TRBJ1-1	CASSLGIGTGRGTEAFF	TGCGCCAGCAGCTTGGGCATAGGGACAGGGAGAGGCACTGAAGCTTTCTTT
TRBV21-1	NA	17	TRBJ2-1	CASSRWGSKSSYNEQFF	TGTGCCAGCAGCAGATGGGGCAGCAAGAGCTCCTACAATGAGCAGTTCTTC
TRBV25-1	NA	15	TRBJ2-1	CASSEPGLTGNEQFF	TGTGCCAGCAGTGAACCGGGACTGACGGGGAATGAGCAGTTCTTC
TRBV5-1	TRBD1	12	TRBJ1-1	CASSLAGGEAFF	TGCGCCAGCAGCTTGGCAGGGGGGGAAGCTTTCTTT
TRBV7-9	TRBD2	18	TRBJ2-3	CASSLTLTTSGSGDTQYF	TGTGCCAGCAGCTTAACCCTGACCACTAGCGGGAGCGGAGATACGCAGTATTTT
TRBV2	NA	12	TRBJ2-1	CASKPPINEQFF	TGTGCCAGCAAGCCCCCAATAAATGAGCAGTTCTTC
TRBV7-7	TRBD1	15	TRBJ2-7	CASSLGQGEGYEQYF	TGTGCCAGCAGCTTGGGACAGGGGGAAGGCTACGAGCAGTACTTC
TRBV5-1	TRBD2	16	TRBJ2-7	CASSGGEGRYIDEQYF	TGCGCCAGCAGCGGCGGGGAGGGCCGATATATAGACGAGCAGTACTTC
TRBV28	TRBD2	16	TRBJ2-7	CASSSPGTSGNYEQYF	TGTGCCAGCAGTTCCCCGGGGACTAGCGGGAACTACGAGCAGTACTTC
TRBV4-3	NA	14	TRBJ1-2	CASSQARGVYGYTF	TGCGCCAGCAGCCAAGCCCGGGGAGTCTATGGCTACACCTTC
TRBV19	TRBD1	14	TRBJ2-7	CASNDRQGNYEQYF	TGTGCCAGTAACGACAGACAGGGAAACTACGAGCAGTACTTC
TRBV5-5	NA	12	TRBJ1-2	CASTGQLDGYTF	TGTGCCAGCACCGGACAGCTAGATGGCTACACCTTC
TRBV28	TRBD2	16	TRBJ2-1	CASTLSSGSGGDEQFF	TGTGCCAGCACCTTGTCTAGCGGGAGTGGGGGCGATGAGCAGTTCTTC